The TCR beta chain under discussion was sequenced for a study of tumor-infiltrating lymphocytes in primary liver carcinoma. The overall study: Surgical resection was used to treat these primary liver carcinoma patients. Each of the samples returned roughly 3.65 to 7.5 million productive TCRbeta reads (a yield similar across tissue types).

They got blood RNA out of unsorted whole blood and also pulled out germline DNA. This CDR3 is 15 amino acids long. CDR1 and CDR2 (germline): MNHEY, SVGAGI. Details on this clonotype: An end of the junction differs from the germline gene, which may be a read error.

With 400 to 550 ng total RNA as template and a constant-region primer, TCR beta cDNA was made. What produced the TCR beta libraries was three nested multiplex PCR rounds using slightly modified ARM-PCR. A C-beta reverse primer was combined with TRBV1-TRBV30 forward primers in the first two PCR rounds, and each round had roughly 11 cycles. Using its own MiXCR run on the multiplex PCR reads, TCRdb lists one record per CDR3 protein. The table shows approximately 330,000 distinct CDR3 sequences, with almost 65% occurring only once. This TCR came from a middle-aged man with primary liver carcinoma and hepatitis B virus infection. Material for sequencing was peripheral blood. The chain carries TRBV6-5 and TRBJ1-5, with TRBD1 as a possible D gene (6 bases). The CDR3 loop reads CASRRTDDSNQPQDF. CDR3 in DNA: TGCGCCAGCAGACGGACAGATGATAGCAATCAGCCCCAGGATTTT.